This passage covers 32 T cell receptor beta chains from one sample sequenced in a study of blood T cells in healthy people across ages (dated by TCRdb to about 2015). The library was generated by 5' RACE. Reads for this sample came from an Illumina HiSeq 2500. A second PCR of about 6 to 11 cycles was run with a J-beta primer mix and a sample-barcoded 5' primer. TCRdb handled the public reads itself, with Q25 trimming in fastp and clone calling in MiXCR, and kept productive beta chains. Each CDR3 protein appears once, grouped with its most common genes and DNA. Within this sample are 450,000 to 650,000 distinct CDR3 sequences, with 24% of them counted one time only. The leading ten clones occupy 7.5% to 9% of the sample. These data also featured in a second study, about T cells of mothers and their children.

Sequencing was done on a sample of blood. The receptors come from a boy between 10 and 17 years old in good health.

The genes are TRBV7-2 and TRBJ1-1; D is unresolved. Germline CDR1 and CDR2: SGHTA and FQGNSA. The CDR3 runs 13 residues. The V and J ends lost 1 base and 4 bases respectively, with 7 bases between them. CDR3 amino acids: CASSLGGLTEAFF. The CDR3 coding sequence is TGTGCCAGCAGCTTAGGGGGTCTCACTGAAGCTTTCTTT.

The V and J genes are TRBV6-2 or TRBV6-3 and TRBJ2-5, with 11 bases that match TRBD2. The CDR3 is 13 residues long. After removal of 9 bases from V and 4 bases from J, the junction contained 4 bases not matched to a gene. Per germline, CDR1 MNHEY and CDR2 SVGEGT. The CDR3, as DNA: TGTGCCAGTAGCGGGAGGGCCAGAGAGACCCAGTACTTC. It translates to CASSGRARETQYF.

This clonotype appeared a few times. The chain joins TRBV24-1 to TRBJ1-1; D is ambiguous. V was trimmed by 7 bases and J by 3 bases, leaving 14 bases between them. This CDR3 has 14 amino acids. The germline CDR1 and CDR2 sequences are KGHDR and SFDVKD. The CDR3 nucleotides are TGTGCCACCAGGGGGTCGGGCAAGGACACTGAAGCTTTCTTT. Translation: CATRGSGKDTEAFF.

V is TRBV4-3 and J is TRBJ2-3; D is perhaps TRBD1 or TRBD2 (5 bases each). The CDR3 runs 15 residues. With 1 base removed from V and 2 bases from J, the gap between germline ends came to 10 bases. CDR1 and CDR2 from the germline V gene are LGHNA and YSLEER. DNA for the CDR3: TGCGCCAGCAGCCAAGTTCGAGGGGACACAGATACGCAGTATTTT. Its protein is CASSQVRGDTDTQYF.

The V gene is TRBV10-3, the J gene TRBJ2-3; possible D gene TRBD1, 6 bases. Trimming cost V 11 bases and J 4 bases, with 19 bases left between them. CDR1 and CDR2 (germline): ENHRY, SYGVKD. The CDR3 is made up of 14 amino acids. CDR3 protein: CAVETGTTADTQYF. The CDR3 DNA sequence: TGTGCCGTAGAGACAGGAACGACGGCAGATACGCAGTATTTT.

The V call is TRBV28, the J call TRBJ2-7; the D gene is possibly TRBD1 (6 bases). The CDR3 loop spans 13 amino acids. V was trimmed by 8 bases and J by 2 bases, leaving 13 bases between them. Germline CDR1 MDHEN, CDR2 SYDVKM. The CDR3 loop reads CASRRGYTYEQYF. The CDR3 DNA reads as TGTGCCAGCCGCAGGGGCTATACCTACGAGCAGTACTTC.

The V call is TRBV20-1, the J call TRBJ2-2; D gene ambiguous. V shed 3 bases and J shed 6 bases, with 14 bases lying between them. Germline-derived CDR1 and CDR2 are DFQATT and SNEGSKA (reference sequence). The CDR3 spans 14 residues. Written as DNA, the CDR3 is TGCAGTGCTAGCGCGCGGCCAAAGGCCGGGGAGCTGTTTTTT. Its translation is CSASARPKAGELFF.

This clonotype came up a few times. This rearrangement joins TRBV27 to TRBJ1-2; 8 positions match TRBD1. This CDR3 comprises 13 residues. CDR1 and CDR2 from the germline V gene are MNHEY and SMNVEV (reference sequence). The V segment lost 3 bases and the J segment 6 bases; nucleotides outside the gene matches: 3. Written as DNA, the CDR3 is TGTGCCAGCAGTTTCGCAGGGGGCAATGGCTACACCTTC. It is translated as CASSFAGGNGYTF.

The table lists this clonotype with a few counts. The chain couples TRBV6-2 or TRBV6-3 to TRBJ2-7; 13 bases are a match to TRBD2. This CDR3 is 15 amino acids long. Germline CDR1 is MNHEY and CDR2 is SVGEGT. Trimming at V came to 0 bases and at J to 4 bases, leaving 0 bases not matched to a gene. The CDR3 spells CASSYSTSGRYEQYF. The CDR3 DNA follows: TGTGCCAGCAGTTACTCGACTAGCGGGAGGTACGAGCAGTACTTC.

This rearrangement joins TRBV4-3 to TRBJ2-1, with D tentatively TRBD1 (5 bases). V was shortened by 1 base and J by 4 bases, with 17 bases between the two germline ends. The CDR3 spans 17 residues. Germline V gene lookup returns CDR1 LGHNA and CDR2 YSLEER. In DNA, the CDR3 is TGCGCCAGCAGCCAAGGCCCAGGGAAAGGGGATTACAATGAGCAGTTCTTC. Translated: CASSQGPGKGDYNEQFF.

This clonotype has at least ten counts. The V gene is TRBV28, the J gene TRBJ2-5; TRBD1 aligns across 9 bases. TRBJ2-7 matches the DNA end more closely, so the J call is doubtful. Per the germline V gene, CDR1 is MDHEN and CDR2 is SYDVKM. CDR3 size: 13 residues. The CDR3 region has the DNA TGTGCCAGCAGGCGACAGGGGGTCCACGAGCAGTACTTC. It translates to CASRRQGVHEQYF.

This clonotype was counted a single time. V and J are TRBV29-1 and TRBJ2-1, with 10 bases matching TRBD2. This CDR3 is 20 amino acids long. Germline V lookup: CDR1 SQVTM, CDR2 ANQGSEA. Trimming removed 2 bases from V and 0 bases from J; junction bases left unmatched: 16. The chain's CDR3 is CSVESWGLARHSSSYNEQFF. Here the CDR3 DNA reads TGCAGCGTTGAATCATGGGGACTAGCGAGGCATTCAAGCTCCTACAATGAGCAGTTCTTC.

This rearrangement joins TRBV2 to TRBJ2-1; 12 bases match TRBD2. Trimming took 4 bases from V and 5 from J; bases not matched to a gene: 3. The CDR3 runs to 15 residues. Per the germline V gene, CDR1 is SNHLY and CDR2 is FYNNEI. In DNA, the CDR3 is TGTGCCAGCAGTGGTCGGACTAGCGGGAACAATGAGCAGTTCTTC. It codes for CASSGRTSGNNEQFF.

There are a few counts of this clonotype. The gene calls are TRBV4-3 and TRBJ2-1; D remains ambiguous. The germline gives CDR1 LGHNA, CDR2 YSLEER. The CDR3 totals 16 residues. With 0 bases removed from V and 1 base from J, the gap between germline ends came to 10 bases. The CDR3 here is CASSQDTAPSYNEQFF. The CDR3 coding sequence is TGCGCCAGCAGCCAAGATACGGCACCGTCCTACAATGAGCAGTTCTTC.

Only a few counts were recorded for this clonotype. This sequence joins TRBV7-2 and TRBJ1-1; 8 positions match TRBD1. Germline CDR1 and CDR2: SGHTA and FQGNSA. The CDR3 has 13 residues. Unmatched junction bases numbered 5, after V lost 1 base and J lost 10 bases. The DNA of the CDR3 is TGTGCCAGCAGCTTAGAACTCAGGGGGCGAGCTTTCTTT. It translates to CASSLELRGRAFF.

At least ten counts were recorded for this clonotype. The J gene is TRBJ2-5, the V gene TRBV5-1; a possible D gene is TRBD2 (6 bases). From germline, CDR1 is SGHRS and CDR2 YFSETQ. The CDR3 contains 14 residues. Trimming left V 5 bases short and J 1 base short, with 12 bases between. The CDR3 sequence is CASSLTSPQETQYF. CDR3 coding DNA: TGCGCCAGCAGTTTGACTAGTCCCCAAGAGACCCAGTACTTC.

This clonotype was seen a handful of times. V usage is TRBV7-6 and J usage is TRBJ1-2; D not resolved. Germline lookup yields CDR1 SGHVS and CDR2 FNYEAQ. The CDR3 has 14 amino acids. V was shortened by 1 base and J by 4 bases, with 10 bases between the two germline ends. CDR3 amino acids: CASSLDAGGYGYTF. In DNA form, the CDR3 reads TGTGCCAGCAGCTTAGATGCGGGCGGCTATGGCTACACCTTC.

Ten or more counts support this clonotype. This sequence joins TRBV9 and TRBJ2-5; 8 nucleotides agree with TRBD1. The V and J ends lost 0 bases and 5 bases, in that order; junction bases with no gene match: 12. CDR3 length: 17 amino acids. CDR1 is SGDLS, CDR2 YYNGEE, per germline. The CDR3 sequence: CASSVATWAGGSETQYF. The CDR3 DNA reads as TGTGCCAGCAGCGTAGCTACATGGGCAGGGGGCTCTGAGACCCAGTACTTC.

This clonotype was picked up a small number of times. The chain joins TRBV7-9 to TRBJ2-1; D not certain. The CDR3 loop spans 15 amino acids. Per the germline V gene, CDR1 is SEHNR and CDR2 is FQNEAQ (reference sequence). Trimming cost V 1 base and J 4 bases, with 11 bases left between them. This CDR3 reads CASSLGATRYNEQFF. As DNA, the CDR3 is TGTGCCAGCAGCTTAGGGGCTACCCGATACAATGAGCAGTTCTTC.

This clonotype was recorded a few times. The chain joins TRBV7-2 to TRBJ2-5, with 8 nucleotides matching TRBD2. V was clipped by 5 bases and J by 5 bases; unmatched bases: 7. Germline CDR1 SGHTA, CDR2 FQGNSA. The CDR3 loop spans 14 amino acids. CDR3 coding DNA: TGTGCCAGCAGCCCGAGCGGGAGTTGGGAGACCCAGTACTTC. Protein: CASSPSGSWETQYF.

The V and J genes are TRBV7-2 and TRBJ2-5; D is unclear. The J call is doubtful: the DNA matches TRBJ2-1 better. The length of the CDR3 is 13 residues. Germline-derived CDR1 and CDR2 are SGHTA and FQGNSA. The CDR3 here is CASSLTVSDEQFF. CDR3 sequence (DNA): TGTGCCAGCAGCTTAACAGTTTCAGATGAGCAGTTCTTC.

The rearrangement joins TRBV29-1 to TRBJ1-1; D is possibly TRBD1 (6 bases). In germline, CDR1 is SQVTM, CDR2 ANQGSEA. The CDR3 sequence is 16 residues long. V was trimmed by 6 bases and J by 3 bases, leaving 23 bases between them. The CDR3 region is CSVLDSLPHRYTEAFF. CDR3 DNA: TGCAGCGTCCTGGACAGTTTACCTCACAGGTACACTGAAGCTTTCTTT.

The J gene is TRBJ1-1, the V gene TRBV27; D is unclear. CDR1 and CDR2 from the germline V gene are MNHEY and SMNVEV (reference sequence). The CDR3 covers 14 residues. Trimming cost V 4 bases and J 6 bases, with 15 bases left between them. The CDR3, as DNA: TGTGCCAGCAGTTCCCCCCCTGGTTCGGCTGAAGCTTTCTTT. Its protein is CASSSPPGSAEAFF.

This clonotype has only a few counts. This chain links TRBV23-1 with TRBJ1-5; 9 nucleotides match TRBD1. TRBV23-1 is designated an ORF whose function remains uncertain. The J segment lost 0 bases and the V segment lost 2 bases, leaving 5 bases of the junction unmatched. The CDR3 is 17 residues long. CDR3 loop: CASSQGDRGDSNQPQHF. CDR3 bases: TGCGCCAGCAGTCAAGGCGACAGGGGGGATAGCAATCAGCCCCAGCATTTT.

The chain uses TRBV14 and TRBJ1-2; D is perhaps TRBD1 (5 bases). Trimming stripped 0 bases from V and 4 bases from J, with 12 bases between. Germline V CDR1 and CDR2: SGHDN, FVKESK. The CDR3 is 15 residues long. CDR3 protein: CASSQDQGSVYGYTF. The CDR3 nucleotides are TGTGCCAGCAGCCAAGATCAGGGCTCCGTCTATGGCTACACCTTC.

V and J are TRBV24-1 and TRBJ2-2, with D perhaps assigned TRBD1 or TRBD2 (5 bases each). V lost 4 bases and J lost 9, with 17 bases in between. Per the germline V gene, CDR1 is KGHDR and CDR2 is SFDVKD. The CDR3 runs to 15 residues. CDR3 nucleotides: TGTGCCACCAGTGACCCGTGGGGGTATACCAGGGAGCTGTTTTTT. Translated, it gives CATSDPWGYTRELFF.

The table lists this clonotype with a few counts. The CDR3 spells CAISERLAGKSSEQFF. CDR3 nucleotides: TGTGCCATCAGTGAGCGGCTAGCGGGAAAGAGTAGTGAGCAGTTCTTC. The gene calls are TRBV10-3 and TRBJ2-1, with 9 bases identical to TRBD2. The CDR3 totals 16 residues. V trimming: 2 bases; J trimming: 9 bases; junction bases outside the gene matches: 11. CDR1 and CDR2 from the germline V gene are ENHRY and SYGVKD.

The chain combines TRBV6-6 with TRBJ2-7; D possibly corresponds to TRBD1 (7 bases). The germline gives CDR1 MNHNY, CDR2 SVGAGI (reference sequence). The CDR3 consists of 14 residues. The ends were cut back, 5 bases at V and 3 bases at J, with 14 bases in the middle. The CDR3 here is CASSPFRGDYEQYF. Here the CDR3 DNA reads TGTGCCAGCAGTCCTTTCAGGGGGGACTACGAGCAGTACTTC.

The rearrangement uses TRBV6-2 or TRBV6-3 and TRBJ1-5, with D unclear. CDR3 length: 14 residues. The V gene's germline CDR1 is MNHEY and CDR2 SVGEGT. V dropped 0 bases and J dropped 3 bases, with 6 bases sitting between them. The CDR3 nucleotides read TGTGCCAGCAGTTACTCGTCCTACAATCAGCCCCAGCATTTT. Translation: CASSYSSYNQPQHF.

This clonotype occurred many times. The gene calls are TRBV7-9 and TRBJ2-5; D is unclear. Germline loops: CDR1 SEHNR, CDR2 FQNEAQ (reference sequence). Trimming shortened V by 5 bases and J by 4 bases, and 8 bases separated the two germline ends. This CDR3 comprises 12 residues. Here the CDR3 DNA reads TGTGCCAGCAGCGCCCTAACAGAGACCCAGTACTTC. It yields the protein CASSALTETQYF. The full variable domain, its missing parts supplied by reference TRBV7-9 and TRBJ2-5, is DTGVSQNPRHKITKRGQNVTFRCDPISEHNRLYWYRQTLGQGPEFLTYFQNEAQLEKSRLLSDRFSAERPKGSFSTLEIQRTEQGDSAMYLCASSALTETQYFGPGTRLLVL.

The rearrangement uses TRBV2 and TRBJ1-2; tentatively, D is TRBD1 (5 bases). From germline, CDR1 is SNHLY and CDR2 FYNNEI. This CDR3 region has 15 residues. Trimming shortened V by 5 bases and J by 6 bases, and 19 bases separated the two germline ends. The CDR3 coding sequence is TGTGCCAGCAGTCTCATTCGGGCAGGGCCAAATGGCTACACCTTC. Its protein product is CASSLIRAGPNGYTF.

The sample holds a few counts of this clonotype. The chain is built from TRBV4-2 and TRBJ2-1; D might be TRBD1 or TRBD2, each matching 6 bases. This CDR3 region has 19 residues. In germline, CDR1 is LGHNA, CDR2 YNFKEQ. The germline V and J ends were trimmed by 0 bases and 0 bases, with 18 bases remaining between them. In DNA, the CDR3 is TGTGCCAGCAGCCAAGATCTGGCCGGGGGCAGGGCCTCCTACAATGAGCAGTTCTTC. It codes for CASSQDLAGGRASYNEQFF.